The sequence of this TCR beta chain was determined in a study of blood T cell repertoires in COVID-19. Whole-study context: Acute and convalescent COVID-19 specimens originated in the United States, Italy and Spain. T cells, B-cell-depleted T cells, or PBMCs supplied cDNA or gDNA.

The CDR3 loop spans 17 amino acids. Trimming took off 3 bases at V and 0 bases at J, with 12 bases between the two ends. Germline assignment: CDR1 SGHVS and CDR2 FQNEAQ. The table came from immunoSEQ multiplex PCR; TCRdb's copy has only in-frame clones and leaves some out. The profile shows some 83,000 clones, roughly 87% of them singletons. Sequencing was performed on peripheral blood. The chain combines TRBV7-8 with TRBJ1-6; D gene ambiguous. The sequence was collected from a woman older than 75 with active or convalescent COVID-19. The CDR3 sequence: CASSFRGFSSYNSPLHF. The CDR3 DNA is TGTGCCAGCAGCTTCCGGGGTTTCAGCTCCTATAATTCACCCCTCCACTTT.